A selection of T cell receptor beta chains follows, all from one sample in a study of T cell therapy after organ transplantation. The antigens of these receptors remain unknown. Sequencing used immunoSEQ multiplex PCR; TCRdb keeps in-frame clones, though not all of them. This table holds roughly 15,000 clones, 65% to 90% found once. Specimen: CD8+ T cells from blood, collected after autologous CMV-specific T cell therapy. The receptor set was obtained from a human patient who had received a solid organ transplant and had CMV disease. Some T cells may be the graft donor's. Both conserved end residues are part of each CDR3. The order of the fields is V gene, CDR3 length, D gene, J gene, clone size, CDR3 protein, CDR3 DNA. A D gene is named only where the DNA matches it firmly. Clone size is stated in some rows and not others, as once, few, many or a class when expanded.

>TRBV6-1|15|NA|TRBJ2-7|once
CASSDPGTAIGEQYF
TGTGCCAGCAGTGACCCCGGGACGGCGATCGGCGAGCAGTACTTC
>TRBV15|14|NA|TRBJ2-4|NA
CATSGPAGDDIQYF
TGTGCCACCAGCGGCCCGGCTGGGGACGACATTCAGTACTTC
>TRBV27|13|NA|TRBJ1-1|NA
CASSWETNTEAFF
TGTGCCAGCAGTTGGGAAACGAACACTGAAGCTTTCTTT
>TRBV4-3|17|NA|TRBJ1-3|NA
CASSQDLSLNLGNTIYF
TGCGCCAGCAGCCAGGACCTCAGCTTAAATTTAGGAAACACCATATATTTT
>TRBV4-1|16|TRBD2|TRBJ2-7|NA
CASSQRLADNSYEQYF
TGCGCCAGCAGCCAACGTCTAGCGGATAACTCCTACGAGCAGTACTTC
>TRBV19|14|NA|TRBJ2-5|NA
CASSMVGGQETQYF
TGTGCCAGTAGTATGGTAGGGGGGCAAGAGACCCAGTACTTC
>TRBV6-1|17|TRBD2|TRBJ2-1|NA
CASSVLAGGPVGNEQFF
TGTGCCAGCAGTGTCCTAGCGGGGGGGCCAGTGGGCAATGAGCAGTTCTTC
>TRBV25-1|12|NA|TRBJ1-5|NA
CASSESGQSQHF
TGTGCCAGCAGTGAGTCCGGACAGAGCCAGCATTTT
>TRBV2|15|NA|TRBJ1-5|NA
CASRDEGKEDQPQHF
TGTGCCAGCAGGGACGAGGGGAAAGAAGATCAGCCCCAGCATTTT
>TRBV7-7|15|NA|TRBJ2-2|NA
CASSFSTGNTGELFF
TGTGCCAGCAGCTTTTCGACAGGGAACACCGGGGAGCTGTTTTTT
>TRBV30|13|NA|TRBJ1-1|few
CAWSGGQGTEAFF
TGTGCCTGGAGTGGGGGGCAGGGCACTGAAGCTTTCTTT
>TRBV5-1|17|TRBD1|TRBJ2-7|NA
CASSPNSLDRGSYEQYF
TGCGCCAGCAGCCCCAACTCCTTGGACAGGGGCTCCTACGAGCAGTACTTC
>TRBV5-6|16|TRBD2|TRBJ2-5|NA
CASSGRGLAGVETQYF
TGTGCCAGCAGTGGCAGGGGACTAGCGGGAGTAGAGACCCAGTACTTC
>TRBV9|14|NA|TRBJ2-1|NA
CASSPRQGGSEQFF
TGTGCCAGCAGCCCCAGACAGGGAGGCAGTGAGCAGTTCTTC
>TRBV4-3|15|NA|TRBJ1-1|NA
CASSLTLTGNTEAFF
TGCGCCAGCAGCCTGACCCTGACAGGGAACACTGAAGCTTTCTTT
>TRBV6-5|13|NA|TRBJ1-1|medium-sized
CASSPGANTEAFF
TGTGCCAGCAGCCCCGGGGCGAACACTGAAGCTTTCTTT
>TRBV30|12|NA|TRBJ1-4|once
CAWSDRRALLFF
TGTGCCTGGAGTGACCGTCGGGCGCTACTGTTTTTT
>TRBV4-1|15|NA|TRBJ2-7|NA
CASSQYPGTVYEQYF
TGCGCCAGCAGCCAATACCCCGGGACTGTCTACGAGCAGTACTTC
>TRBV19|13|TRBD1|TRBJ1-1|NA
CASRDREGTEAFF
TGTGCCAGCCGGGACAGGGAGGGGACTGAAGCTTTCTTT
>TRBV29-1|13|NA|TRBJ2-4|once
CSVVLGVRDIQYF
TGCAGCGTTGTTCTAGGAGTCCGGGACATTCAGTACTTC
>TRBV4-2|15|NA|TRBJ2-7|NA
CASSQEVFPNYEQYF
TGTGCCAGCAGCCAAGAAGTCTTTCCTAACTACGAGCAGTACTTC
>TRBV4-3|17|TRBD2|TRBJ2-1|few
CASSQELAGGRYNEQFF
TGCGCCAGCAGCCAAGAGCTGGCGGGGGGGCGGTACAATGAGCAGTTCTTC
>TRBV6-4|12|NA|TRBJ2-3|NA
CASSDREDTQYF
TGTGCCAGCAGTGACAGGGAGGATACGCAGTATTTT
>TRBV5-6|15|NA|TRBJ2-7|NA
CASSLAHNQADEQYF
TGTGCCAGCAGCTTGGCACACAACCAAGCTGACGAGCAGTACTTC
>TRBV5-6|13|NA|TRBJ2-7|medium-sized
CASSLVGVHEQYF
TGTGCCAGCAGCTTGGTCGGGGTCCACGAGCAGTACTTC
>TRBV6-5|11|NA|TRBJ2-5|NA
CASTSDRTQYF
TGTGCCAGCACCTCCGACAGGACCCAGTACTTC
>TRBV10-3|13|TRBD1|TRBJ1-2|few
CAINPGGANGYTF
TGTGCCATCAATCCAGGGGGCGCAAATGGCTACACCTTC
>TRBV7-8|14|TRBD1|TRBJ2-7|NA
CASSLTGSSYEQYF
TGTGCCAGCAGCTTGACAGGGAGCTCCTACGAGCAGTACTTC
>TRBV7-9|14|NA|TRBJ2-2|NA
CASSPGADTGELFF
TGTGCCAGCAGCCCCGGGGCCGACACCGGGGAGCTGTTTTTT
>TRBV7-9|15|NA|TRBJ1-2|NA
CASSLGAETVWGYTF
TGTGCCAGCAGCTTAGGGGCGGAGACGGTCTGGGGCTACACCTTC
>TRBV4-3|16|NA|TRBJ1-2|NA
CASSQEEEGWRDGYTF
TGCGCCAGCAGCCAAGAGGAGGAAGGATGGAGGGATGGCTACACCTTC
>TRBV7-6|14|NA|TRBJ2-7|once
CASSLGETIYEQYF
TGTGCCAGCAGCTTAGGGGAAACGATCTACGAGCAGTACTTC
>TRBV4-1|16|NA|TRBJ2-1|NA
CASSQRDSSSYNEQFF
TGCGCCAGCAGCCAAAGAGACTCTAGCTCCTACAATGAGCAGTTCTTC
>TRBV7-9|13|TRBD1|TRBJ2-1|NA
CASSGDRGNEQFF
TGTGCCAGCAGCGGGGACAGGGGCAATGAGCAGTTCTTC
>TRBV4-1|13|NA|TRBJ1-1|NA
CASSLGQGTEAFF
TGCGCCAGCAGCCTCGGGCAGGGGACTGAAGCTTTCTTT
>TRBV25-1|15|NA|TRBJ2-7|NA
CATGSPASAVHEQYF
TGTGCCACCGGGTCTCCGGCTAGCGCGGTCCACGAGCAGTACTTC
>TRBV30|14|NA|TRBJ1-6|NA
CAWSVGDGNSPLHF
TGTGCCTGGAGTGTCGGGGACGGTAATTCACCCCTCCACTTT
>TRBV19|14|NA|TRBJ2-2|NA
CATSIPAATGELFF
TGTGCCACTAGCATTCCAGCGGCCACCGGGGAGCTGTTTTTT
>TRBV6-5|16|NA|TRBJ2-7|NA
CASSYSRAQGLYEQYF
TGTGCCAGCAGTTACTCGAGGGCCCAGGGGCTCTACGAGCAGTACTTC
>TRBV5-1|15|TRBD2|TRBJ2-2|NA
CASSFSGRDTGELFF
TGCGCCAGCAGCTTTAGCGGGAGGGACACCGGGGAGCTGTTTTTT
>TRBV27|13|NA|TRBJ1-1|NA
CASSFGESIEAFF
TGTGCCAGCAGTTTCGGAGAAAGCATTGAAGCTTTCTTT
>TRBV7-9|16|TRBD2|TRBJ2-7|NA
CASSLGLAGSPYEQYF
TGTGCCAGCAGTCTGGGACTAGCGGGATCCCCCTACGAGCAGTACTTC
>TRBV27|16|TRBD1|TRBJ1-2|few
CASSFQTAGGNVGYTF
TGTGCCAGCAGTTTTCAGACGGCAGGGGGCAATGTTGGCTACACCTTC
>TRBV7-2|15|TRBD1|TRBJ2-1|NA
CASSFTGGAYNEQFF
TGTGCCAGCAGTTTTACAGGGGGCGCTTACAATGAGCAGTTCTTC
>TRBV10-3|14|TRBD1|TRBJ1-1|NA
CASRTGNGVTEAFF
TGTGCCAGCAGGACAGGGAATGGGGTGACTGAAGCTTTCTTT
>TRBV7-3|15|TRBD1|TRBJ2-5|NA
CASSLTGTVKETQYF
TGTGCCAGCAGCTTAACGGGGACAGTTAAAGAGACCCAGTACTTC